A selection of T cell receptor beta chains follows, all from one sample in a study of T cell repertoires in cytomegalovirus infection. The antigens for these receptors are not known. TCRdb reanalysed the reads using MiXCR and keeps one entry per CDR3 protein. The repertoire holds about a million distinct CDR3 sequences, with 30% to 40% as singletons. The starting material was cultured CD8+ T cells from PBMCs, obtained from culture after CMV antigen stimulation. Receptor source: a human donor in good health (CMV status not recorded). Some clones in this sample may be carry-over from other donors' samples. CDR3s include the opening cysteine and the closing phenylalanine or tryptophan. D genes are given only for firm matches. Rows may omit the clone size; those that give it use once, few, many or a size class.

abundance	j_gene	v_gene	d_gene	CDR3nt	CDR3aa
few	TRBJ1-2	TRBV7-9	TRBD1	TGTGCCAGCAGCTTATCCCTCGACAGGGCACAGGGCTACACCTTC	CASSLSLDRAQGYTF
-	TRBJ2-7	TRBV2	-	TGTGCCAGCGTTGGACTTGCCTACGAGCAGTACTTC	CASVGLAYEQYF
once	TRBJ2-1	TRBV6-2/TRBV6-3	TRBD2	TGTGCCAGCAGTTGGGCTAGCGGGGACAATGAGCAGTTCTTC	CASSWASGDNEQFF
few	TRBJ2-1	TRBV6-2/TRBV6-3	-	TGTGCCAGCAGGTATAGAGGAGAGCAGTTCTTC	CASRYRGEQFF
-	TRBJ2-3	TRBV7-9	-	TGTGCCAGCAGCACCGGTCCAATCGGGGCAGATACGCAGTATTTT	CASSTGPIGADTQYF
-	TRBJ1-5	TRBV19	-	TGTGCCAGTGAATGGGGGATGGGGAATCAGCCCCAGCATTTT	CASEWGMGNQPQHF
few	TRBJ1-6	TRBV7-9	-	TGTGCCAGCAGCCAAGGGGAGGCAGGGAATTCACCCCTCCACTTT	CASSQGEAGNSPLHF
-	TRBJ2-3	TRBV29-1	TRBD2	TGCAGCGTTGTATGGAGTAGCGGGGGGCTAGCCAGCACAGATACGCAGTATTTT	CSVVWSSGGLASTDTQYF
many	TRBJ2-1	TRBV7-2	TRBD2	TGTGCCAGCAGCTTGAGCGGGGGGGGAGCCGAGCAGTTCTTC	CASSLSGGGAEQFF
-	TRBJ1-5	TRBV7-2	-	TGTGCCAGCAGCTCAAAGCAGCCCCAGCATTTT	CASSSKQPQHF
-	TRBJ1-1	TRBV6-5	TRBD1	TGTGCCAGCAGTTACACAGACAGGGGCGGGTACACTGAAGCTTTCTTT	CASSYTDRGGYTEAFF
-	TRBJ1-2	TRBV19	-	TGTGCCATCCCAAGCCCCTATGGCTACACCTTC	CAIPSPYGYTF
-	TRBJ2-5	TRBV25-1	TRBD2	TGTGCCAGCACCACTACCTGGGGGGGTCAGGAGACCCAGTACTTC	CASTTTWGGQETQYF
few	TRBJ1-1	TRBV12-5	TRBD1	TGTGCTAGTGGTCCATTACTACCGGGACAGGGTTTCGCTGAAGCTTTCTTT	CASGPLLPGQGFAEAFF
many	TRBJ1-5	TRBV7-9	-	TGTGCCAGCAGCTTAGCGGCTGGGAATCAGCCCCAGCATTTT	CASSLAAGNQPQHF
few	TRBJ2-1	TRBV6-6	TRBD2	TGTGCCAGCAGTCTCCGGGGGGGCCCTTCCAATGAGCAGTTCTTC	CASSLRGGPSNEQFF
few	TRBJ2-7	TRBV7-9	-	TGTGCCAGCAGCTTAGGGGACGATCCGGACTTCTACGAGCAGTACTTC	CASSLGDDPDFYEQYF
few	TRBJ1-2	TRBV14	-	TGTGCCAGCAGTTTATTCCCGGGACCTCAGAAAGGTGGCTACACCTTC	CASSLFPGPQKGGYTF
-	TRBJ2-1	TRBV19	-	TGTGCCAGTAGTATAGTGAGGGGCGATGAGCAGTTCTTC	CASSIVRGDEQFF
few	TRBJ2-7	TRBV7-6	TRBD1	TGTGCCAGCAGCTTAGAACCCGGGACAGGGAGAACCTACGAGCAGTACTTC	CASSLEPGTGRTYEQYF
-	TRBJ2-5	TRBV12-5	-	TGTGCTAGTGGGGCGGGGTACCAAGAGACCCAGTACTTC	CASGAGYQETQYF
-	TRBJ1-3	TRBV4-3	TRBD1	TGCGCCAGCAGCCAATCAGTCGACCGGGACAGGGGGCGAAACACCATATATTTT	CASSQSVDRDRGRNTIYF
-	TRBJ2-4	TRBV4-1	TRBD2	TGCGCCAGCAGCTCGGTAGCGGGGGCCAAAAACATTCAGTACTTC	CASSSVAGAKNIQYF
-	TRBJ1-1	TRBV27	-	TGTGCCAGCAGTTTAACGCGTGCAAACACTGAAGCTTTCTTT	CASSLTRANTEAFF
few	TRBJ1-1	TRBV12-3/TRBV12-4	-	TGTGCCAGCAGCCATGGCTGGGGGGGGAACACTGAAGCTTTCTTT	CASSHGWGGNTEAFF
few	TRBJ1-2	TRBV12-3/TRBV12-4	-	TGTGCCAGCAGTTTGAGTATTTTTAGCTATGGCTACACCTTC	CASSLSIFSYGYTF
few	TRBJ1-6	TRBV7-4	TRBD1	TGTGCCAGCACCGACAGGGCAGGCCTCTATAATTCACCCCTCCACTTT	CASTDRAGLYNSPLHF
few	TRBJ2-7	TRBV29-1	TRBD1	TGCAGCGTCGACAGGGGGGACGGCTCCTACGAGCAGTACTTC	CSVDRGDGSYEQYF
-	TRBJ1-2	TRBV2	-	TGTGCCAGCTGCTATAGCGGGGGTCGAGGCTACACCTTC	CASCYSGGRGYTF
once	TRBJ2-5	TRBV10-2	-	TGCGCCAGCTCCCACGTCGGGGATGGGGAGACCCAGTACTTC	CASSHVGDGETQYF
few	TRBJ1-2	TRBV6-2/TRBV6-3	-	TGTGCCACCTGCCCAGGACAGTCCTATGGCTACACCTTC	CATCPGQSYGYTF
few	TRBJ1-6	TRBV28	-	TGTGCCAGTCTTTTTAGGGTCGGAGTCAATTCACCCCTCCACTTT	CASLFRVGVNSPLHF
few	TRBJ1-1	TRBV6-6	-	TGTGCCAGCAGGCCAGGGGAGCTGAACACTGAAGCTTTCTTT	CASRPGELNTEAFF
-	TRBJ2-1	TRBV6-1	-	TGTGCCAGCAGTGAATTTGACACGCTGGATTCGTTCTTC	CASSEFDTLDSFF
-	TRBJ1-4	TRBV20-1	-	TGCAGTGCTAGACAGGGGTCACACTATAATGAAAAACTGTTTTTT	CSARQGSHYNEKLFF
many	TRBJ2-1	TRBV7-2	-	TGTGCCAGCAGCTTAGACCCAGGGGCCTACAATGAGCAGTTCTTC	CASSLDPGAYNEQFF
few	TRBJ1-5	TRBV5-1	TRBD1	TGCGCCAGCAGCTTGACCCACTTCAGGGGGCGCCGGAGCAATCAGCCCCAGCATTTT	CASSLTHFRGRRSNQPQHF
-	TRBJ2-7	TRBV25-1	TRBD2	TGTGCCAGCAGTGATGGCTGGCTAGCGGGCTACGAGCAGTACTTC	CASSDGWLAGYEQYF
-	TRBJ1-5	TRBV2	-	TGTGCCAGCAAGAACCGACATAGGACGGAGAATCAGCCCCAGCATTTT	CASKNRHRTENQPQHF
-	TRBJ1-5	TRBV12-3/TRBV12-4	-	TGTGCCAGCAGTTTAGGCAGAGATCAGTCCCAGCATTTT	CASSLGRDQSQHF
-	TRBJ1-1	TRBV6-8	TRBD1	TGTACCAGCAGGTACGGGACAGAGCCCGAAGCTTTCTTT	CTSRYGTEPEAFF
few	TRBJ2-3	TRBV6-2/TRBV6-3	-	TGTGCCAGCAGTTCCTCCTGGACGGTTAGCACAGATACGCAGTATTTT	CASSSSWTVSTDTQYF
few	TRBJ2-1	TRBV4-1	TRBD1	TGCGCCAGCAGCCAAGAAGGCGCAACAGGGGGATACAATGAGCAGTTCTTC	CASSQEGATGGYNEQFF
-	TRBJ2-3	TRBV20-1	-	TGCAGTGCGAAGGCTTCGGGGAAGGCTTACCTTCGCACAGATACGCAGTATTTT	CSAKASGKAYLRTDTQYF
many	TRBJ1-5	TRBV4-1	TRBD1	TGCGCCAGCAGCCAAGACCTTCCTGGACAGGGGTATCAGCCCCAGCATTTT	CASSQDLPGQGYQPQHF
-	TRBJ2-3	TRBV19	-	TGTGCCAGTAGTATAGCGACCATTAGCACAGATACGCAGTATTTT	CASSIATISTDTQYF
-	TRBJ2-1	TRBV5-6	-	TGTGCCAGCAGCTTTGGCCAGGGGCGCAATGAGCAGTTCTTC	CASSFGQGRNEQFF
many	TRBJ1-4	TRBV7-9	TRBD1	TGTGCCAGCAGCGGGGACAGGGAGCTCCGTGAAAAACTGTTTTTT	CASSGDRELREKLFF
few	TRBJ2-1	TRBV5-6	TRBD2	TGTGCCAGCAGTTGGAGCGGGGGGTTAGACAATGAGCAGTTCTTC	CASSWSGGLDNEQFF
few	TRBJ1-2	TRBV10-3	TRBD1	TGTGCCATCAGTGAGCCCAGACAGGGTAACTATGGCTACACCTTC	CAISEPRQGNYGYTF
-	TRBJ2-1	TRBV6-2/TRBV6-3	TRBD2	TGTGCCAGCAGTTCCCTCGAGCAGCGGGGGGGCCGGGAGCAGTTCTTC	CASSSLEQRGGREQFF
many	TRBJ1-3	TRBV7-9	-	TGTGCCAGCAGCCGCGCCCCACAGGGTCCGGGAAACACCATATATTTT	CASSRAPQGPGNTIYF
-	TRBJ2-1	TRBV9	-	TGTGCCAGCAGCGTAGGTTCCCCCAATGAGCAGTTCTTC	CASSVGSPNEQFF
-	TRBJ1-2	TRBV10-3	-	TGTGCCATCAGTGAGAAGGGACTTCAGGTTTACTATGGCTACACCTTC	CAISEKGLQVYYGYTF
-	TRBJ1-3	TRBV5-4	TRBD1	TGTGCCAGCAGCGGGGGACAGGGCGACAACACCATATATTTT	CASSGGQGDNTIYF